Listed here is a single TCR beta chain. This clone was seen just once. Its antigen target is currently unknown. It has no much larger one-base neighbor in the sample; base qualities were not kept. Participants in the prospective study were aged roughly 18 to 90 years, lived in some 24 United States geographic areas, and enrolled through a virtual design. In the prospective study, participants were assigned to cohorts based on the clinical history participants reported in a screening survey and a study questionnaire. ImmuneRACE Cohort 3 recovered participants were defined by two consecutive negative NP/OP PCR tests, healthcare professional clearance, or symptom resolution. In the prospective study, mobile phlebotomists collected whole blood, serum and a nasopharyngeal or oropharyngeal swab from each participant. Additional blood draws and questionnaires over an approximately two-month period could optionally be provided by prospective study participants. Blood samples from the prospective study were shipped frozen or at room temperature prior to DNA extraction.

The sample is drawn from a study of blood T cell repertoires in COVID-19 (dated by TCRdb to 2020 to 2022). Looking at the study overall: The collaborator samples originated in the United States, Italy and Spain and spanned the acute and convalescent phases of COVID-19. The material from the prospective study consisted of cDNA or gDNA derived from T cells, B-cell-depleted T cells, or PBMCs. Subjects who had been exposed to COVID-19, were actively infected with it, or had recovered from it provided the deeply sampled blood TCRbeta repertoires that made up the dataset. A freely available public database, intended as a resource for researchers studying the immune response to SARS-CoV-2, is where the repertoires were released. The samples were drawn from two sources: the first 160 participants of the ongoing ImmuneRACE study, and approximately 1,300 subjects contributed by 6 global collaborators. A de-identified subject ID, COVID-19 status, age in years and sex were almost always included in the sample metadata. Where available, HLA class I and class II types were taken from metadata supplied by the sample provider and were not determined by assay-based typing. Overall results and qualifications from the work: Clinical and demographic metadata were provided uncurated, with the amount varying by source and participant.

The CDR3 runs 15 residues from the cysteine to the phenylalanine. Left in the record is the CDR3 DNA by itself, 45 bases read in frame from the first base. The germline V gene encodes CDR1 MDHEN and CDR2 SYDVKM. V is pruned by 6 bases and J by 3 bases, leaving 4 bases of the junction without a gene match. The immunoSEQ Assay, a bias-controlled multiplex PCR, was used to amplify TCRbeta CDR3 regions from genomic DNA. The study's own analysis went as follows. Within the assay, amplification of reference gene primers was used to estimate how many nucleated cells each sample contained. To quantify the absolute abundance of each unique TCRbeta CDR3 rearrangement, sequence reads were collapsed and filtered. For each sample, productive Simpson clonality was calculated by taking the square root of Simpson's diversity index across productive rearrangements. The table comes from immuneACCESS by way of TCRdb, which keeps in-frame sequences with V and J called. Part of the clones is missing from these tables; in studies checked, under half for an unresolved V gene and the rest for unknown reasons. The V and J calls and clone size are taken from that table; D and trimming were inferred from the DNA. The sample profile shows about 300,000 clones; around 84% of them were found once. 8% to 13% of the sample is taken by the ten largest.

Recombination connected TRBV28 to TRBJ2-7, with 14 central nucleotides matching TRBD2. The sample was PBMCs or T cells enriched from blood (not recorded which). The TCR comes from a woman under 30 who had recovered from COVID-19. In nucleotides, the sequence is TGTGCCAGCAGCCGACTAGCGGGAGGGGTCTACGAGCAGTACTTC. This yields the protein CASSRLAGGVYEQYF.